One sample yielded the 18 T cell receptor beta chains listed below, sequenced in a study of T-cell reconstitution after alpha-beta-depleted transplantation in children (dated by TCRdb to the mid-2010s). The library was obtained by PCR. The sequencer listed for this sample is Illumina HiSeq 2500. Molecular barcoding was employed in the preparation of TCR libraries, with unique molecular identifiers being used to normalize TCRbeta repertoire quantification. TCRdb trimmed public reads at Q25 via fastp, called clones via MiXCR and kept in-frame beta chains. One record per CDR3 amino acid sequence lists the most common genes and DNA. The sample profile shows 210,000 or so distinct CDR3 sequences; roughly 10% of them were found once. The ten largest clones represent 5% to 7% of the sample. Sequencing was performed on PBMCs from the stem cell graft donor, taken from the stem cell graft. These receptors were collected from a human donor who donated a stem cell graft to a child with acute lymphoblastic leukemia.

This clonotype has a count of ten or more. The rearrangement joins TRBV20-1 to TRBJ1-1; unclear D gene. Germline V lookup: CDR1 DFQATT, CDR2 SNEGSKA (reference sequence). Trimming removed 0 bases at V and 3 bases at J, with 11 bases between. The CDR3 covers 14 residues. DNA for the CDR3: TGCAGTGCTAGAGAAGACGCGCCAGACACTGAAGCTTTCTTT. It codes for CSAREDAPDTEAFF.

This rearrangement joins TRBV10-3 to TRBJ2-2; TRBD1 agrees at 9 bases. Germline CDR1 is ENHRY and CDR2 is SYGVKD. J gave up 2 bases and V 3 bases, and 4 bases lay outside the gene matches. There are 16 residues in the CDR3. CDR3 DNA sequence: TGTGCCATCAGTGATAACAGGGGGCCAAACACCGGGGAGCTGTTTTTT. Translating gives CAISDNRGPNTGELFF.

Ten or more counts support this clonotype. This chain connects TRBV28 to TRBJ2-1; D unresolved. Trimming took off 4 bases at V and 2 bases at J, with 9 bases between the two ends. Germline values: CDR1 MDHEN, CDR2 SYDVKM. The CDR3 consists of 14 residues. The CDR3 DNA follows: TGTGCCAGCAGTTCAAGACGGACCTACAATGAGCAGTTCTTC. It encodes CASSSRRTYNEQFF.

CDR3 nucleotide sequence: TGTGCCAGCAGCCCCCGACTGGTAGAGACCCAGTACTTC. Its translation: CASSPRLVETQYF. This chain uses TRBV7-2 with TRBJ2-5; D remains unclear. Germline assignment: CDR1 SGHTA and CDR2 FQGNSA. The CDR3 is 13 amino acids. The V end lost 5 bases, the J end lost 4 bases, and 11 bases lay between the germline ends.

The CDR3 DNA reads TGTGCCAGCTCACCACAACAGGGATATTCGGAGACCCAGTACTTC. It is translated as CASSPQQGYSETQYF. The chain links TRBV18 to TRBJ2-5; a possible D gene is TRBD1 (6 bases). The germline V and J ends were trimmed by 1 base and 5 bases, with 14 bases remaining between them. CDR1 and CDR2 (germline): KGHSH, LQKENI. The CDR3 sequence is 15 residues long.

This clonotype was detected only a few times. The chain carries TRBV5-1 and TRBJ1-6; the D is unclear. The V end lost 4 bases, the J end lost 8 bases, and 13 bases lay between the germline ends. Germline V gene sequence: CDR1 SGHRS, CDR2 YFSETQ. The CDR3 is 14 amino acids. CDR3 coding DNA: TGCGCCAGCAGCCCGGTGGGCCCCCATTCACCCCTCCACTTT. The encoded protein is CASSPVGPHSPLHF.

In this sample, this clonotype turned up many times. This chain uses TRBV24-1 with TRBJ2-7; D is unclear. Trimming removed 2 bases from V and 6 bases from J, with 7 bases in between. There are 12 residues in the CDR3. Germline V CDR1 and CDR2: KGHDR, SFDVKD. CDR3 sequence: CATSDSSGEQYF. CDR3 sequence (DNA): TGTGCCACCAGTGATTCGAGTGGCGAGCAGTACTTC.

This clonotype was counted between two and nine times. The gene calls are TRBV20-1 and TRBJ1-1; D ambiguous. This CDR3 contains 14 residues. Trimming left V 0 bases short and J 5 bases short, with 13 bases between. CDR1 is DFQATT and CDR2 is SNEGSKA in the germline V gene (reference sequence). The CDR3 DNA follows: TGCAGTGCTAGAGATGTGGTATCCGGGACTGAAGCTTTCTTT. This gives the protein CSARDVVSGTEAFF.

This clonotype was recorded at least ten times. This chain connects TRBV7-2 to TRBJ2-7; 8 bases fit TRBD1. CDR3 size: 14 residues. V lost 4 bases and J lost 8; bases outside the gene matches: 10. Per germline, CDR1 SGHTA and CDR2 FQGNSA. CDR3 protein: CASSSDRGQGKQYF. DNA of the CDR3: TGTGCCAGCAGCTCAGATAGAGGACAGGGTAAGCAGTACTTC.

The chain has TRBV5-1 and TRBJ2-7, with 11 bases lining up with TRBD1. Per the germline V gene, CDR1 is SGHRS and CDR2 is YFSETQ. The CDR3 extends over 14 amino acids. V lost 5 bases, J lost 4 bases, and 5 bases stayed unmatched. Here the CDR3 reads CASSGQGAIYEQYF. Here the CDR3 DNA reads TGCGCCAGCAGTGGACAGGGGGCTATATACGAGCAGTACTTC.

V and J are TRBV27 and TRBJ1-2; perhaps TRBD1 as D (6 bases). In germline, CDR1 is MNHEY, CDR2 SMNVEV (reference sequence). V was trimmed by 2 bases and J by 5 bases, leaving 9 bases between them. The CDR3 runs 13 residues. The CDR3 bases are TGTGCCAGCAGTTTAGGGGGCTTTTATGGCTACACCTTC. This codes for CASSLGGFYGYTF.

Only a few counts were recorded for this clonotype. The chain recombines TRBV2 with TRBJ2-3, with 10 bases aligning to TRBD1. Germline assignment: CDR1 SNHLY and CDR2 FYNNEI. The CDR3 is 14 residues long. The junction had 6 bases not matched to a gene; V was cut back by 8 bases and J by 4 bases. CDR3 residues: CASAGTGVADTQYF. In nucleotides, the CDR3 is TGTGCCAGCGCCGGGACAGGGGTGGCAGATACGCAGTATTTT. Variable domain in full (rest from reference TRBV2 and TRBJ2-3): EPEVTQTPSHQVTQMGQEVILRCVPISNHLYFYWYRQILGQKVEFLVSFYNNEISEKSEIFDDQFSVERPDGSNFTLKIRSTKLEDSAMYFCASAGTGVADTQYFGPGTRLTVL.

This clonotype came up a few times. The chain joins TRBV3-1 to TRBJ1-2; D is unclear. The CDR3 extends over 15 amino acids. Germline CDR1 reads LGHDT; CDR2 reads YNNKEL (reference sequence). V was shortened by 4 bases and J by 3 bases, with 15 bases between the two germline ends. The CDR3 here is CASSPYAGSDYGYTF. CDR3 coding DNA: TGTGCCAGCAGCCCCTATGCAGGCTCAGACTATGGCTACACCTTC.

Worth noting for this clonotype: Just one base apart from a much larger clone, this may be a read error. It is likely a read error, because the conserved phenylalanine at the end of the CDR3 is missing. It is unclear where the CDR3 begins or ends on the DNA, so no DNA is shown, and the CDR3 is as TCRdb lists it. The gene calls are TRBV21-1 and TRBJ1-6. TRBV21-1 is designated a pseudogene. The CDR3 is 16 residues long, ends included. CDR3: CASSKVPGIRSSPLHC.

Comments on this clonotype: One junction end disagrees with the germline gene, perhaps due to a read error. The chain carries TRBV6-1 and TRBJ1-1; D call uncertain. CDR1 is MNHNS, CDR2 SASEGT, per germline. This CDR3 contains 13 residues. The DNA of the CDR3 is TGTGTCAGCAGCCCCGTCGAGAACACTGAAGCTTTCTTT. It specifies CVSSPVENTEAFF.

The rearrangement links TRBV6-1 to TRBJ1-6, with TRBD1 as a possible D gene (6 bases). The CDR3 contains 14 residues. V was cut by 9 bases and J by 8 bases, with 17 bases left in between. The germline CDR1 and CDR2 sequences are MNHNS and SASEGT. The CDR3 region is CARGGGHLDSPLHF. CDR3 bases: TGTGCCAGGGGTGGGGGACATTTGGATTCACCCCTCCACTTT.

This clonotype was counted many times. This sequence joins TRBV12-3 or TRBV12-4 and TRBJ2-1; no clear D. V was trimmed by 1 base and J by 0 bases, leaving 4 bases between them. The CDR3 has 14 amino acids. Here the CDR3 reads CASSLEVSYNEQFF. In DNA form, the CDR3 reads TGTGCCAGCAGTTTAGAGGTCTCCTACAATGAGCAGTTCTTC.

The J gene is TRBJ2-7, the V gene TRBV4-3, with TRBD1 matching over 7 bases. Germline CDR1 reads LGHNA; CDR2 reads YSLEER. This CDR3 is 15 amino acids long. V gave up 1 base and J gave up 5 bases; unmatched junction bases: 8. CDR3 nucleotides: TGCGCCAGCAGCCAAGTGCCATTGACAGGGAACGAGCAGTACTTC. This translates into CASSQVPLTGNEQYF.